The rows below give T cell receptor beta chains drawn from one sample of a study of technical replicates of blood from several donors. The protocol was immunoSEQ multiplex PCR, while the TCRdb copy is restricted to in-frame clones and leaves out a portion. The sample shows approximately 99,000 clones, about 95% of them seen only once. Source material: T cells isolated from PBMCs. The source of these receptors is a human donor in good health. The conserved cysteine and the conserved F or W are not part of the CDR3 here. A D gene is named only where the DNA matches it firmly. Where a row states a size, it is once, few, many or the class of an expanded clone; other rows omit it.

J | V | D | size | CDR3
TRBJ2-7 | TRBV2 | TRBD2 | - | ASSGTSTYEQY
TRBJ1-2 | TRBV25-1 | TRBD1 | - | ASGRPGTAYGYT
TRBJ2-1 | TRBV6-4 | - | - | ASSEGSSYNEQF
TRBJ2-7 | TRBV7-6 | TRBD2 | - | ASSRYGGGPLTYEQY
TRBJ2-7 | TRBV14 | TRBD2 | - | ASGLAGNYEQY
TRBJ2-2 | TRBV6-5 | - | - | ASSYLTFNTGELF
TRBJ1-1 | TRBV28 | TRBD1 | - | ASSLRDRAAF
TRBJ2-1 | TRBV5-1 | TRBD2 | - | ASSGLAGTNEQF
TRBJ1-5 | TRBV9 | - | - | ASSVTGGGNQPQH
TRBJ1-6 | TRBV6-1 | - | once | ASSEFSQNYNSPLH
TRBJ2-1 | TRBV2 | - | - | ATQTHGGTNEQF
TRBJ2-7 | TRBV5-1 | - | - | ASSLDPQGSYEQY
TRBJ1-2 | TRBV7-2 | - | - | ASTPRSAGGYT
TRBJ2-7 | TRBV19 | TRBD2 | - | ASSTGTSTYEQY
TRBJ2-2 | TRBV9 | TRBD2 | - | ASSRRGAARGTGELF
TRBJ2-3 | TRBV9 | - | - | ASSVVSGFTDTQY
TRBJ1-2 | TRBV15 | TRBD1 | - | ATSRDRTGGYGYT
TRBJ2-1 | TRBV6-5 | - | once | ASMRGSPYNEQF
TRBJ2-1 | TRBV15 | TRBD1 | - | ATATGAVPQF
TRBJ1-4 | TRBV6-1 | - | - | ASSGRGLIEKLF
TRBJ2-3 | TRBV2 | TRBD2 | - | ASSEPVLAGGQSTQY
TRBJ2-3 | TRBV15 | - | once | ATAQGSAIGTDTQY
TRBJ2-1 | TRBV9 | TRBD2 | - | ASSALAGGNEQF
TRBJ2-1 | TRBV9 | - | - | ASSVVGGGTYNEQF
TRBJ1-5 | TRBV19 | - | - | ASSSQGAQPQH
TRBJ1-1 | TRBV5-1 | TRBD1 | - | ASSLAQGAKTEAF
TRBJ1-1 | TRBV15 | - | - | ATSRDRANTEAF
TRBJ2-7 | TRBV5-4 | TRBD2 | - | ASRLAGGPSSYEQY
TRBJ1-2 | TRBV5-5 | - | - | ASSTQQGLGYGYT
TRBJ2-5 | TRBV5-6 | - | - | ASSLAQGQETQY
TRBJ2-3 | TRBV11-3 | TRBD2 | - | ASSPRSGTSTDTQY
TRBJ2-3 | TRBV6-1 | - | - | ASRRGRFTDTQY
TRBJ2-5 | TRBV2 | TRBD2 | once | ASSEAGSGRETQY
TRBJ2-3 | TRBV28 | TRBD2 | - | ASTLVLTPEAGGPSTDTQY
TRBJ1-1 | TRBV29-1 | - | - | SSGHPNTEAF
TRBJ1-1 | TRBV5-1 | TRBD1 | - | ASSHRGQGAAEAF
TRBJ2-7 | TRBV28 | TRBD1 | - | ASSHTTGGVDEQY
TRBJ2-1 | TRBV6-6 | TRBD2 | - | ASRREGLAFNEQF
TRBJ2-7 | TRBV28 | - | - | ASSSTYSEQY
TRBJ1-3 | TRBV5-1 | - | once | ASSWSLQGTPGLTIY
TRBJ2-5 | TRBV4-2 | TRBD2 | - | ASSQELAGGGETQY